This T cell receptor (beta chain) was profiled in a study of blood T cell repertoires in COVID-19. In the study's own analysis: Amplification of reference gene primers was used by the study to estimate nucleated cell counts. Profiled with immunoSEQ multiplex PCR; TCRdb holds only in-frame clones, not every one. The V and J calls and clone size are taken from that table; D and trimming were inferred from the DNA. The sample consists of about 140,000 clones, roughly 79% of them appearing once. V was cut by 1 base and J by 11 bases, with 11 bases left in between. The CDR3 extends over 13 amino acids. The germline gives CDR1 SGHVS, CDR2 FQNEAQ.

The sequence was collected from a woman aged 55-69 years with acute or convalescent COVID-19. This rearrangement joins TRBV7-8 to TRBJ1-4, with D possibly being TRBD1 (5 bases). Source material: peripheral blood. DNA for the CDR3: TGTGCCAGCAGCTTAGGTGGGGCGACCAAACTGTTTTTT. It translates to CASSLGGATKLFF.